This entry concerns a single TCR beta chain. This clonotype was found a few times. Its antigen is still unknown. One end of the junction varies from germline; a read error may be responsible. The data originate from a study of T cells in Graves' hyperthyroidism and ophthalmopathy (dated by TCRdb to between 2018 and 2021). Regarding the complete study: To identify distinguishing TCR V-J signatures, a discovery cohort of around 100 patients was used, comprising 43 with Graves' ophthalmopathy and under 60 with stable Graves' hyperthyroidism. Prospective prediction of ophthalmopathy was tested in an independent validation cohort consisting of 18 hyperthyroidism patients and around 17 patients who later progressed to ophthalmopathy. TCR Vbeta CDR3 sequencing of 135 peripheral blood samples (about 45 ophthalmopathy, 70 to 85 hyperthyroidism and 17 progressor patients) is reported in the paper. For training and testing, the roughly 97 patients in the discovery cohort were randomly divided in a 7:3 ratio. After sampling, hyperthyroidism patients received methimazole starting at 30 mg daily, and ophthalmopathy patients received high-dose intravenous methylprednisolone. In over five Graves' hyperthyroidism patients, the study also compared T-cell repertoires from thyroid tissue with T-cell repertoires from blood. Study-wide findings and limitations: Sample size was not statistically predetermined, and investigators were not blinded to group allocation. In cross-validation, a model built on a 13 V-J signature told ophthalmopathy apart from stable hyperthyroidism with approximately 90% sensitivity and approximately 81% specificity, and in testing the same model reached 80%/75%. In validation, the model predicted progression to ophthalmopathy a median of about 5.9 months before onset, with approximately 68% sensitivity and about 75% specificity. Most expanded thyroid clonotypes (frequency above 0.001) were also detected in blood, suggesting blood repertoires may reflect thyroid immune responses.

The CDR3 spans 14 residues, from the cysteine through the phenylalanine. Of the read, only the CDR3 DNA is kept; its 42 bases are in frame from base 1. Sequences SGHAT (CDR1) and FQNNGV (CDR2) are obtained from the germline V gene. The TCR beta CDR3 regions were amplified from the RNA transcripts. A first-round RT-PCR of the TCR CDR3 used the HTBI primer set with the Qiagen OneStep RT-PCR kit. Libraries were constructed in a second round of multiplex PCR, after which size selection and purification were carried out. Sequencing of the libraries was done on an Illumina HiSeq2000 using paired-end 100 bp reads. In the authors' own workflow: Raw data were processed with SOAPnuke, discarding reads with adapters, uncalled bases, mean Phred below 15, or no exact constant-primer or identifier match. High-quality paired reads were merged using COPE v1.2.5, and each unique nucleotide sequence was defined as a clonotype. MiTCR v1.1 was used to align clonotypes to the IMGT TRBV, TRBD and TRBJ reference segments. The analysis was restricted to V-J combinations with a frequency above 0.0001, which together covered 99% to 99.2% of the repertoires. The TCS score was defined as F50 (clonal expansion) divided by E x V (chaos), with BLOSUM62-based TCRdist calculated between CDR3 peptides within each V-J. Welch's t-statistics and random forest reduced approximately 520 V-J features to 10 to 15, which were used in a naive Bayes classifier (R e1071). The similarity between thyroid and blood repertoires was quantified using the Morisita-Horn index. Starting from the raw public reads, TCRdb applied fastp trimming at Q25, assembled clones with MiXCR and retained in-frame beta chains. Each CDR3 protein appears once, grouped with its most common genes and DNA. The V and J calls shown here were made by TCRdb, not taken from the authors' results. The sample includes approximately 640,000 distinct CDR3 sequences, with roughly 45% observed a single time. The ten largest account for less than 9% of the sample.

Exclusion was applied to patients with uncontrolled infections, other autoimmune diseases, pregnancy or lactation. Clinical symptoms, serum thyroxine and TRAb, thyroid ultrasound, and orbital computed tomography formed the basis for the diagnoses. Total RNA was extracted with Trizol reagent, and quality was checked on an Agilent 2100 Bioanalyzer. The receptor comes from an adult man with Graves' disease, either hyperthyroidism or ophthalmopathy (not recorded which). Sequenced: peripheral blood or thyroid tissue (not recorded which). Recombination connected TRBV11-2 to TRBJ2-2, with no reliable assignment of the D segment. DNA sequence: TGCGCCAGCAGCCAGTTGACGGTGGCCGGGGAGCTGTTTTTT. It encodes CASSQLTVAGELFF.